These 25 T cell receptor beta chains were all obtained from the same sample, sequenced in a study of shared clonotypes between healthy human individuals. Method: immunoSEQ multiplex PCR; TCRdb's copy keeps in-frame clones and lacks some. Altogether under 600,000 clones are present, approximately 94% being singletons, with the ten largest covering nearly 0.065%. Sequencing was done on a sample of naive CD4+ T cells sorted from blood. Subset specified: CD45RA+ positively selected. The receptors were sampled from a woman under 40 in good health.

The rearrangement links TRBV27 to TRBJ2-1, with D maybe TRBD2 (6 bases). Germline V gene sequence: CDR1 MNHEY, CDR2 SMNVEV (reference sequence). This CDR3 has 16 amino acids. Trimming pared 2 bases from V and 4 bases from J, leaving 15 bases between. CDR3 sequence (DNA): TGTGCCAGCAGTTTAAGGCTAGCGCAGGCATACAATGAGCAGTTCTTC. This translates into CASSLRLAQAYNEQFF.

The gene calls are TRBV4-1 and TRBJ1-1; D is ambiguous. This CDR3 spans 14 amino acids. The germline V gene has CDR1 MGHRA and CDR2 YSYEKL. V lost 0 bases and J 1 base, leaving 6 bases between the germline ends. The chain's CDR3 is CASSQDGQNTEAFF. The CDR3 DNA sequence: TGCGCCAGCAGCCAAGACGGGCAGAACACTGAAGCTTTCTTT.

This sequence joins TRBV13 and TRBJ1-1; D gene unclear. Germline loops: CDR1 PRHDT, CDR2 FYEKMQ (reference sequence). This CDR3 region has 14 residues. V lost 3 bases and J lost 0, with 8 bases in between. The CDR3 here is CASSFPPMNTEAFF. The CDR3 DNA sequence: TGTGCCAGCAGCTTCCCACCTATGAACACTGAAGCTTTCTTT.

V gene TRBV4-1 combines with J gene TRBJ1-5; no definite D call. Trimming took off 4 bases at V and 0 bases at J, with 4 bases between the two ends. CDR1 and CDR2 from the germline V gene are MGHRA and YSYEKL. The CDR3 loop spans 13 amino acids. The CDR3 here is CASSPFSNQPQHF. CDR3 sequence (DNA): TGCGCCAGCAGCCCTTTTAGCAATCAGCCCCAGCATTTT.

This sequence joins TRBV6-5 and TRBJ1-2, with D possibly TRBD1 on 6 matching bases. Deletions cut 0 bases from V and 5 bases from J, with 10 bases between. The CDR3 has 14 amino acids. The V gene's germline CDR1 is MNHEY and CDR2 SVGAGI. The CDR3 loop reads CASSYSRQGYGYTF. CDR3 nucleotide sequence: TGTGCCAGCAGTTACTCTCGGCAGGGGTATGGCTACACCTTC.

This chain connects TRBV28 to TRBJ2-7, with D perhaps TRBD1 or TRBD2 (5 bases each). Looked up from germline, CDR1 is MDHEN and CDR2 is SYDVKM. The CDR3 loop spans 15 amino acids. V dropped 10 bases and J dropped 2 bases, with 21 bases sitting between them. This CDR3 is CAKKVLGQAAYEQYF. DNA for the CDR3: TGTGCCAAGAAGGTCTTGGGGCAAGCGGCCTACGAGCAGTACTTC. Full variable domain (rest looked up from reference TRBV28 and TRBJ2-7): DVKVTQSSRYLVKRTGEKVFLECVQDMDHENMFWYRQDPGLGLRLIYFSYDVKMKEKGDIPEGYSVSREKKERFSLILESASTNQTSMYLCAKKVLGQAAYEQYFGPGTRLTVT.

This chain links TRBV6-5 with TRBJ2-1; 10 nucleotides line up with TRBD2. CDR3 size: 14 residues. CDR1 and CDR2 (germline): MNHEY, SVGAGI. J was trimmed by 4 bases and V by 7 bases; bases with no gene match: 4. CDR3 in amino acids: CASNRAGGYNEQFF. CDR3 nucleotides: TGTGCCAGCAACCGAGCGGGAGGGTACAATGAGCAGTTCTTC.

The genes are TRBV6-1 and TRBJ1-2; D is possibly TRBD1 (6 bases). There are 14 residues in the CDR3. The ends were cut back, 7 bases at V and 5 bases at J, with 17 bases in the middle. The V gene's germline CDR1 is MNHNS and CDR2 SASEGT. The CDR3 spells CASNKPGHLYGYTF. For the CDR3, the DNA is TGTGCCAGCAATAAACCGGGACACCTTTATGGCTACACCTTC.

CDR3 in amino acids: CASSQGNRVVLNTGELFF. DNA for the CDR3: TGCGCCAGCAGCCAAGGTAACAGGGTGGTGTTGAACACCGGGGAGCTGTTTTTT. The chain joins TRBV4-1 to TRBJ2-2; the D gene is possibly TRBD1 (6 bases). Trimming pared 1 base from V and 1 base from J, leaving 16 bases between. The CDR3 runs 18 residues. Germline CDR1 is MGHRA and CDR2 is YSYEKL.

This clone was recorded only once. V and J are TRBV18 and TRBJ1-1, with D maybe TRBD1 (5 bases). This CDR3 spans 13 amino acids. Trimming left V 1 base short and J 8 bases short, with 11 bases between. Germline CDR1 is KGHSH and CDR2 is LQKENI. CDR3 amino acids: CASSPQGPPEAFF. CDR3 nucleotide sequence: TGTGCCAGCTCACCACAGGGGCCTCCCGAAGCTTTCTTT.

This clone was observed once. This chain joins TRBV2 and TRBJ2-1; 13 nucleotides line up with TRBD2. Trimming took 3 bases from V and 8 from J; bases not matched to a gene: 4. CDR3 length equals 15 residues. Per germline, CDR1 SNHLY and CDR2 FYNNEI. Here the CDR3 reads CASSDGLAGVDEQFF. CDR3 in DNA: TGTGCCAGCAGTGATGGACTAGCGGGAGTCGATGAGCAGTTCTTC.

The chain couples TRBV19 to TRBJ2-1; 7 nucleotides match TRBD2. The germline V gene encodes CDR1 LNHDA and CDR2 SQIVND (reference sequence). The junction had 14 bases not matched to a gene; V was cut back by 3 bases and J by 6 bases. The CDR3 sequence is 17 residues long. Here the CDR3 DNA reads TGTGCCAGTAGTATTTTTGCGGTGGCTAGCGGAGCCAATGAGCAGTTCTTC. Encoded protein: CASSIFAVASGANEQFF.

V and J are TRBV5-1 and TRBJ2-3; D uncertain. The CDR3 extends over 13 amino acids. The V gene's germline CDR1 is SGHRS and CDR2 YFSETQ. V lost 0 bases and J lost 8, with 10 bases in between. CDR3 DNA: TGCGCCAGCAGCTTGGATGGGTCACCTACGCAGTATTTT. Its translation: CASSLDGSPTQYF.

V and J are TRBV7-2 and TRBJ2-3; 12 nucleotides agree with TRBD2. From germline, CDR1 is SGHTA and CDR2 FQGNSA. Germline trimming cut 0 bases from V and 2 bases from J; bases unmatched to any gene: 9. The CDR3 extends over 19 amino acids. DNA for the CDR3: TGTGCCAGCAGCTTAGCGCCCCTAGCGGGAGGGCCGCACACAGATACGCAGTATTTT. Encoded protein: CASSLAPLAGGPHTDTQYF.

The V call is TRBV5-6, the J call TRBJ1-1, with D hard to call. The germline V gene encodes CDR1 SGHDT and CDR2 YYEEEE. Trimming took 2 bases from V and 1 from J, leaving 12 bases between them. The CDR3 runs to 15 residues. The CDR3 region is CASSFRGSGNTEAFF. Written as DNA, the CDR3 is TGTGCCAGCAGCTTTAGAGGATCGGGGAACACTGAAGCTTTCTTT.

The chain combines TRBV2 with TRBJ2-1; 7 bases match TRBD1. The V and J ends lost 4 bases and 8 bases, in that order; junction bases with no gene match: 11. The CDR3 contains 15 residues. Germline V lookup: CDR1 SNHLY, CDR2 FYNNEI. The CDR3 sequence: CASSGDSTPTDEQFF. The CDR3 region has the DNA TGTGCCAGCAGTGGGGACAGTACCCCGACTGATGAGCAGTTCTTC. Using reference TRBV2 and TRBJ2-1 for the parts outside the CDR3, the full variable domain is EPEVTQTPSHQVTQMGQEVILRCVPISNHLYFYWYRQILGQKVEFLVSFYNNEISEKSEIFDDQFSVERPDGSNFTLKIRSTKLEDSAMYFCASSGDSTPTDEQFFGPGTRLTVL.

In DNA, the CDR3 is TGTGCCAGTAGTATAGAGGATACGCAGTATTTT. Protein sequence: CASSIEDTQYF. V gene TRBV19 combines with J gene TRBJ2-3, with D uncertain. This CDR3 comprises 11 residues. V was trimmed by 0 bases and J by 6 bases, leaving 1 base between them. Per germline, CDR1 LNHDA and CDR2 SQIVND (reference sequence).

This clone has only a few counts. The V and J genes are TRBV19 and TRBJ1-5; D gene ambiguous. The germline V gene encodes CDR1 LNHDA and CDR2 SQIVND (reference sequence). V was cut by 6 bases and J by 0 bases, with 15 bases left in between. The CDR3 sequence is 16 residues long. The CDR3 sequence: CASRPGGSYSNQPQHF. The CDR3 DNA reads as TGTGCCAGTAGGCCAGGTGGATCCTATAGCAATCAGCCCCAGCATTTT.

This chain links TRBV9 with TRBJ2-2; no firm D call. CDR3 length: 15 amino acids. The V gene lost 2 bases and the J gene lost 0 bases, with 8 bases spanning the gap. In germline, CDR1 is SGDLS, CDR2 YYNGEE. CDR3 residues: CASSVAGANTGELFF. The CDR3, as DNA: TGTGCCAGCAGCGTCGCTGGAGCGAACACCGGGGAGCTGTTTTTT.

The V and J genes are TRBV7-3 and TRBJ2-5, with D tentatively TRBD1 (5 bases). CDR3 length: 14 residues. The ends were cut back, 3 bases at V and 6 bases at J, with 14 bases in the middle. Germline loops: CDR1 SGHTA, CDR2 FQGTGA. The CDR3: CASSFGARVKTQYF. The DNA of the CDR3 is TGTGCCAGCAGCTTTGGCGCCAGGGTGAAGACCCAGTACTTC.

J is TRBJ2-7 and V is TRBV7-9, with D possibly matching TRBD1 (6 bases). The CDR3 consists of 14 residues. V was pared by 4 bases and J by 2 bases, with 12 bases between. Per germline, CDR1 SEHNR and CDR2 FQNEAQ (reference sequence). The chain's CDR3 is CASSSDSTPYEQYF. CDR3 sequence (DNA): TGTGCCAGCAGCTCGGACAGTACCCCCTACGAGCAGTACTTC.

V usage is TRBV4-2 and J usage is TRBJ2-1; 7 positions match TRBD2. Germline V gene sequence: CDR1 LGHNA, CDR2 YNFKEQ. This CDR3 region has 14 residues. V was pared by 4 bases and J by 9 bases, with 9 bases of the junction left unmatched. The CDR3 is CASSPSRLAGEQFF. CDR3 nucleotide sequence: TGTGCCAGCAGCCCGTCTCGACTAGCAGGTGAGCAGTTCTTC.

This clone appeared once. The chain links TRBV4-2 to TRBJ2-5; a weak D match, TRBD2 (5 bases). The CDR3 is made up of 18 amino acids. Germline V CDR1 and CDR2: LGHNA, YNFKEQ. Trimming removed 1 base at V and 0 bases at J, with 18 bases between. The CDR3 nucleotides read TGTGCCAGCAGCCAAGGAGCGGCAATCATGAGGTACCAAGAGACCCAGTACTTC. Its protein product is CASSQGAAIMRYQETQYF.

A note on this clone: Other DNA variants within this sample encode the same CDR3. The chain uses TRBV18 and TRBJ1-1; D remains unclear. Trimming left V 3 bases short and J 1 base short, with 6 bases between. CDR3 length equals 13 residues. The germline gives CDR1 KGHSH, CDR2 LQKENI. This chain's CDR3 is CASSPRQNTEAFF. The CDR3 nucleotides read TGTGCCAGCTCACCGCGACAGAACACTGAAGCTTTCTTT.

The chain recombines TRBV27 with TRBJ2-1, with 11 bases identical to TRBD2. CDR1 is MNHEY and CDR2 is SMNVEV in the germline V gene (reference sequence). V lost 0 bases, J lost 7 bases, and 2 bases stayed unmatched. This CDR3 is built from 15 residues. CDR3 sequence: CASSLSTSGSNEQFF. As DNA, the CDR3 is TGTGCCAGCAGTTTATCCACTAGCGGGAGTAATGAGCAGTTCTTC.